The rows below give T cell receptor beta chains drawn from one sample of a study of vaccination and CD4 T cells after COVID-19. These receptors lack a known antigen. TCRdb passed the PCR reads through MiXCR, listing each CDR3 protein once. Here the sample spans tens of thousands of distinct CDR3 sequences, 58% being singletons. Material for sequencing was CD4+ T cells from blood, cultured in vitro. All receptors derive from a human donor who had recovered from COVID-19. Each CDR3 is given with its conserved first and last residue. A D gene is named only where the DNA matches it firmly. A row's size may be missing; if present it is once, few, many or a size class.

cdr3_nt: TGTGCCAGTAGTATAGGGGCGGCAGGCTGGGACAATGAGCAGTTCTTC; cdr3_aa: CASSIGAAGWDNEQFF; v_call: TRBV19; j_call: TRBJ2-1; d_call: NA; clone_size: NA
cdr3_nt: TGTGCCTGGAGTGTACTAGGAGCCGGGCAGTATTTT; cdr3_aa: CAWSVLGAGQYF; v_call: TRBV30; j_call: TRBJ2-3; d_call: NA; clone_size: NA
cdr3_nt: TGTGCCACCAGTGATCCCAGGACGGCAGATACGCAGTATTTT; cdr3_aa: CATSDPRTADTQYF; v_call: TRBV24-1; j_call: TRBJ2-3; d_call: NA; clone_size: NA
cdr3_nt: TGTGCCAGTACTCCAGCCCAAAACACTGAAGCTTTCTTT; cdr3_aa: CASTPAQNTEAFF; v_call: TRBV19; j_call: TRBJ1-1; d_call: NA; clone_size: NA
cdr3_nt: TGCAGTGCTAGAATTGGGGGAGGGTCGGAGACCCAGTACTTC; cdr3_aa: CSARIGGGSETQYF; v_call: TRBV20-1; j_call: TRBJ2-5; d_call: TRBD2; clone_size: few
cdr3_nt: TGTGCCAGTAGTCAACAGGGGAGCGAGGATACGCAGTATTTT; cdr3_aa: CASSQQGSEDTQYF; v_call: TRBV19; j_call: TRBJ2-3; d_call: TRBD1; clone_size: few
cdr3_nt: TGTGCCAGCAGCCGGACCCGCAGAAGCTACGAGCAGTACTTC; cdr3_aa: CASSRTRRSYEQYF; v_call: TRBV9; j_call: TRBJ2-7; d_call: NA; clone_size: NA
cdr3_nt: TGTGCCAGCAGCAATCGACAGGGTTACACAGATACGCAGTATTTT; cdr3_aa: CASSNRQGYTDTQYF; v_call: TRBV7-2; j_call: TRBJ2-3; d_call: TRBD1; clone_size: NA
cdr3_nt: TGTGCCAGCAGCTTAGGGAGACTCGAGGGGGTGAAGGGCTACACCTTC; cdr3_aa: CASSLGRLEGVKGYTF; v_call: TRBV7-8; j_call: TRBJ1-2; d_call: NA; clone_size: NA
cdr3_nt: TGTGCCAGCAGTGACCGCCGGGCCACCGGGGAGCTGTTTTTT; cdr3_aa: CASSDRRATGELFF; v_call: TRBV2; j_call: TRBJ2-2; d_call: NA; clone_size: once
cdr3_nt: TGTGCCAGCAGCTTCTCTTCGGAAAAACTGTTTTTT; cdr3_aa: CASSFSSEKLFF; v_call: TRBV7-9; j_call: TRBJ1-4; d_call: NA; clone_size: once
cdr3_nt: TGCAGTGCTCAAAGTGGGACAGGGGGCCTATATAGCAATCAGCCCCAGCATTTT; cdr3_aa: CSAQSGTGGLYSNQPQHF; v_call: TRBV20-1; j_call: TRBJ1-5; d_call: TRBD1; clone_size: NA
cdr3_nt: TGTGCCAGTAGAACAGGGGAGGATTGGTCACCCCTCCACTTT; cdr3_aa: CASRTGEDWSPLHF; v_call: TRBV19; j_call: TRBJ1-6; d_call: TRBD1; clone_size: few
cdr3_nt: TGTGCCAGCAGACGGGACTATGGAGATACGCAGTATTTT; cdr3_aa: CASRRDYGDTQYF; v_call: TRBV11-2; j_call: TRBJ2-3; d_call: TRBD2; clone_size: NA
cdr3_nt: TGTGCCACCAGTGTCCTAGCGGGTAGCACAGATACGCAGTATTTT; cdr3_aa: CATSVLAGSTDTQYF; v_call: TRBV24-1; j_call: TRBJ2-3; d_call: TRBD2; clone_size: NA
cdr3_nt: TGTGCCAGCAGCCCAGGGGAGGGCGAGCAGTACTTC; cdr3_aa: CASSPGEGEQYF; v_call: TRBV7-2; j_call: TRBJ2-7; d_call: NA; clone_size: NA
cdr3_nt: TGTGCCAGTAGTATACCGGCAGGAGCTAGCACAGATACGCAGTATTTT; cdr3_aa: CASSIPAGASTDTQYF; v_call: TRBV19; j_call: TRBJ2-3; d_call: NA; clone_size: NA
cdr3_nt: TGTGCCAGCAGCCGGACCCCGAACACTGAAGCTTTCTTT; cdr3_aa: CASSRTPNTEAFF; v_call: TRBV7-9; j_call: TRBJ1-1; d_call: NA; clone_size: few
cdr3_nt: TGTGCCAGTAGTATTCTCACCTCCCGACAGCGCGGCTACACCTTC; cdr3_aa: CASSILTSRQRGYTF; v_call: TRBV19; j_call: TRBJ1-2; d_call: NA; clone_size: NA
cdr3_nt: TGTGCCAGCACAAGACAGGGCGCACCCCTCCACTTT; cdr3_aa: CASTRQGAPLHF; v_call: TRBV2; j_call: TRBJ1-6; d_call: TRBD1; clone_size: NA
cdr3_nt: TGTGCCTGGGACAGGGTAAACTCACCCCTCCACTTT; cdr3_aa: CAWDRVNSPLHF; v_call: TRBV30; j_call: TRBJ1-6; d_call: TRBD1; clone_size: few
cdr3_nt: TGTGCCAGCAGTGAAGAAGGGAATCAGCCCCAGCATTTT; cdr3_aa: CASSEEGNQPQHF; v_call: TRBV2; j_call: TRBJ1-5; d_call: NA; clone_size: NA